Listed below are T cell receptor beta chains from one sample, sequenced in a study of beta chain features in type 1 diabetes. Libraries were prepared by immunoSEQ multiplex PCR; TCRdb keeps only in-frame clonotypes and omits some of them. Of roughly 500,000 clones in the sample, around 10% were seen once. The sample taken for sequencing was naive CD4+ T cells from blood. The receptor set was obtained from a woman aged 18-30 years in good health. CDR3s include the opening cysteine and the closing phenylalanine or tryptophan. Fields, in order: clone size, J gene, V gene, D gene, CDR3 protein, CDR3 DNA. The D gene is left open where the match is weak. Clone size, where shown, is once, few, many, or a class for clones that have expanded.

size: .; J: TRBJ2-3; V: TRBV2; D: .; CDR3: CASSFWRTITDTQYF; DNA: TGTGCCAGCAGTTTTTGGCGGACCATCACAGATACGCAGTATTTT
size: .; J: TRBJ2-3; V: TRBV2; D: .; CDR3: CASSVGDTQYF; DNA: TGTGCCAGCAGTGTAGGAGATACGCAGTATTTT
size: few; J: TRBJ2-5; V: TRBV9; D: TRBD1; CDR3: CASSPWTGGVGETQYF; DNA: TGTGCCAGCAGCCCGTGGACAGGGGGCGTCGGGGAGACCCAGTACTTC
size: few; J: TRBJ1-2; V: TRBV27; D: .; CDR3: CASSSAGRLGYTF; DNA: TGTGCCAGCAGTTCCGCTGGGCGCCTTGGCTACACCTTC
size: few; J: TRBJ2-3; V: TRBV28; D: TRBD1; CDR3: CASSLYGTGPNF; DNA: TGTGCCAGCAGTTTATACGGGACAGGGCCGAATTTT
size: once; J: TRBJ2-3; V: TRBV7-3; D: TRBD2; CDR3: CASSLRPLAGVTDTQYF; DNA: TGTGCCAGCAGCTTAAGGCCCCTTGCGGGAGTTACAGATACGCAGTATTTT
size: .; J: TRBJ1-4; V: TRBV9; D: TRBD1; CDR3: CASSTRQGGNEKLFF; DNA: TGTGCCAGCAGCACCAGACAGGGGGGAAATGAAAAACTGTTTTTT
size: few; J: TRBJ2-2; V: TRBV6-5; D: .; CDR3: CAIPPGGELFF; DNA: TGTGCCATACCCCCGGGCGGGGAGCTGTTTTTT
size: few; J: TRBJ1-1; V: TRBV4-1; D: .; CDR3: CASSHRLNTEAFF; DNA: TGCGCCAGCAGCCACAGATTGAACACTGAAGCTTTCTTT
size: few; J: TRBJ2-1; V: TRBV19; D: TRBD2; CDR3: CASSTITSGGNEQFF; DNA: TGTGCCAGTAGCACCATAACTAGCGGGGGAAATGAGCAGTTCTTC
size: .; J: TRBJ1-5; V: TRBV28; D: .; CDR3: CASSLRGGEWSQHF; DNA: TGTGCCAGCAGTTTACGGGGAGGCGAATGGTCCCAGCATTTT
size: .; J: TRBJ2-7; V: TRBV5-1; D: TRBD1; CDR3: CASSLGQGIHEQYF; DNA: TGCGCCAGCAGCTTGGGACAGGGAATTCACGAGCAGTACTTC
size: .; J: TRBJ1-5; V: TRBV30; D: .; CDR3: CAWSAQGLEPQHF; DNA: TGTGCCTGGAGTGCACAGGGTCTGGAGCCCCAGCATTTT
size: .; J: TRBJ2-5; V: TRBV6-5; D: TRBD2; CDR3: CASSYLRGGLETQYF; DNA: TGTGCCAGCAGTTACTTGCGGGGGGGCCTGGAGACCCAGTACTTC
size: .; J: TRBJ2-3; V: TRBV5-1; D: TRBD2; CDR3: CASSPGLAADTQYF; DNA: TGCGCCAGCAGCCCAGGACTAGCCGCAGATACGCAGTATTTT
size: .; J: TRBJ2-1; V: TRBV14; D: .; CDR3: CASSPGVYNEQFF; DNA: TGTGCCAGCAGCCCCGGGGTGTACAATGAGCAGTTCTTC
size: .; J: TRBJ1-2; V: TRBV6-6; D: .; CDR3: CASSSLPRITF; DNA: TGTGCCAGCAGTTCTCTGCCCCGGATCACCTTC
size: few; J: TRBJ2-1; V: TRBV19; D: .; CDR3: CASANTAEQFF; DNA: TGTGCCAGTGCAAATACGGCTGAGCAGTTCTTC
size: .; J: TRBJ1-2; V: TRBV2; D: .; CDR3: CASIMGPSRGYTF; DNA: TGTGCCAGCATCATGGGCCCTTCAAGGGGCTACACCTTC
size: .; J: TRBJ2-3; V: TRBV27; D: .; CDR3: CASRAGILAQTTQYF; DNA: TGTGCCAGCAGGGCCGGGATCCTCGCACAGACGACGCAGTATTTT
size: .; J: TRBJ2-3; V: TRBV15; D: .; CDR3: CATTTDWKITDTQYF; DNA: TGTGCCACCACCACGGACTGGAAGATCACAGATACGCAGTATTTT
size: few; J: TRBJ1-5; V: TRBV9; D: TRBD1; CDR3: CASSGTAHSNQPQHF; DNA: TGTGCCAGCAGTGGGACAGCGCATAGCAATCAGCCCCAGCATTTT
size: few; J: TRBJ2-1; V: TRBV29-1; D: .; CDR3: CSVYQDYRNEQFF; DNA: TGCAGCGTTTATCAGGATTACCGCAATGAGCAGTTCTTC
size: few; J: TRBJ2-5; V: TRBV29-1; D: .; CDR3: CSVGPTGPTETQYF; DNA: TGCAGCGTTGGCCCGACAGGCCCGACAGAGACCCAGTACTTC
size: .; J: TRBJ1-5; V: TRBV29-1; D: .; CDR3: CSVADSPNQPQHF; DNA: TGCAGCGTGGCAGACAGCCCTAATCAGCCCCAGCATTTT
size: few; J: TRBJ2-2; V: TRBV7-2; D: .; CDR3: CASSREAGRGTGELFF; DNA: TGTGCCAGCAGCCGTGAGGCCGGGAGAGGCACCGGGGAGCTGTTTTTT
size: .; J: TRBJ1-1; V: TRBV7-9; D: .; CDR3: CAWGTGTKNTEAFF; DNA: TGTGCCTGGGGAACCGGGACAAAGAACACTGAAGCTTTCTTT
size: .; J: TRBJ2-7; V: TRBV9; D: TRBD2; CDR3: CASSETSGAYEQYF; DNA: TGTGCCAGCAGTGAAACTAGCGGAGCCTACGAGCAGTACTTC